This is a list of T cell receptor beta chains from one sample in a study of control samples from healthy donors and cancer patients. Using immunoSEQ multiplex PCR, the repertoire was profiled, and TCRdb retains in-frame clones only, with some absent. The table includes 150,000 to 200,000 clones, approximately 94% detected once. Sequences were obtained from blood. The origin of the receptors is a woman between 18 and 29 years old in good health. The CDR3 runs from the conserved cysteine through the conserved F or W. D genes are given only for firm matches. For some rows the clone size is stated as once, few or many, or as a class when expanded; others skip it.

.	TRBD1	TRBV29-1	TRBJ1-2	TGCAGCGTCGTACGTAACCAGGGGGCGGACTACACCTTC	CSVVRNQGADYTF
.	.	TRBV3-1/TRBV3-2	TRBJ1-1	TGTGCCAGCAGCCTTACCCATCAGGGGAGGAGCGGGGCTTTCTTT	CASSLTHQGRSGAFF
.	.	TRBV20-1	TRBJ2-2	TGCAGTGCTCCCCCCCCCGGGGAGCTGTTTTTT	CSAPPPGELFF
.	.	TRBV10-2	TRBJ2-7	TGCGCCAGCTCTAACGGGGGTTACTCCTACGAGCAGTACTTC	CASSNGGYSYEQYF
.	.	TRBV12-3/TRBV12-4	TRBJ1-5	TGTGCCAGCAGTCGAGGTGGGGATCAGCCCCAGCATTTT	CASSRGGDQPQHF
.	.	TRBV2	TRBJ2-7	TGTGCCAGCAGTGAAAGGTTGATCTACGAGCAGTACTTC	CASSERLIYEQYF
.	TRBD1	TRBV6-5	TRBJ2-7	TGTGCCACCGGGGGACAGGGGGCAGGCGAGCAGTACTTC	CATGGQGAGEQYF
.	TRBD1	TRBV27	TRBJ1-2	TGTGCCAGCAGTTCACCCGGGACAGCAAACTATGGCTACACCTTC	CASSSPGTANYGYTF
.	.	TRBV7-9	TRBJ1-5	TGTGCCAGCAGCTTAGGGAGCTTACGGGACCTCAATCAGCCCCAGCATTTT	CASSLGSLRDLNQPQHF
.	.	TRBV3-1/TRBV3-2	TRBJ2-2	TGTGCCAGCAGCCTTCTCCGGGTTGGGGAGCTGTTTTTT	CASSLLRVGELFF
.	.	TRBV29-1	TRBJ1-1	TGCAGCGTTCTGAGGACAGTGAACACTGAAGCTTTCTTT	CSVLRTVNTEAFF
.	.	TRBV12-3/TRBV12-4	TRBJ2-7	TGTGCCAGCAGTTTTTTCTCCCTTAACGAGCAGTACTTC	CASSFFSLNEQYF
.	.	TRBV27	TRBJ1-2	TGTGCCAGCAGTTCCTATCCCGGGACAAGAAACTATGGCTACACCTTC	CASSSYPGTRNYGYTF
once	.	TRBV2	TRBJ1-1	TGTGCCAGCAGTTCCTACCCCAAGGGAAACACTGAAGCTTTCTTT	CASSSYPKGNTEAFF
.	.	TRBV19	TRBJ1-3	TGTGCCAGTAACGGGTCTGGAAACACCATATATTTT	CASNGSGNTIYF
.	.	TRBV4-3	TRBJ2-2	TGCGCCAGCAGCCCCCGGTCGCCTGCGAACACCGGGGAGCTGTTTTTT	CASSPRSPANTGELFF
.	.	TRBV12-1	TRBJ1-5	TGTGCCAGCAGCTGCTGGACAGGGGATCAGCCCCAGCATTTT	CASSCWTGDQPQHF